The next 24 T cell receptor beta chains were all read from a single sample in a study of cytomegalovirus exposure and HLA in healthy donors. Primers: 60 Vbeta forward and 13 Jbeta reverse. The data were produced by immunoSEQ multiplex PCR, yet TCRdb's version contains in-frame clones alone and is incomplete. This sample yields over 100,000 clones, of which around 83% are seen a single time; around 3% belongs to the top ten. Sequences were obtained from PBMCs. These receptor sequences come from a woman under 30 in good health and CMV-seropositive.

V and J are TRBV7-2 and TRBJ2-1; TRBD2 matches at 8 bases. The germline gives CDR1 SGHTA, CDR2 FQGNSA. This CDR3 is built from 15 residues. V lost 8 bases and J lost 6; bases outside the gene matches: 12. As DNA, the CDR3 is TGTGCCAGCGGCCTCGGGACTAGACCCTCCAATGAGCAGTTCTTC. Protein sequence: CASGLGTRPSNEQFF.

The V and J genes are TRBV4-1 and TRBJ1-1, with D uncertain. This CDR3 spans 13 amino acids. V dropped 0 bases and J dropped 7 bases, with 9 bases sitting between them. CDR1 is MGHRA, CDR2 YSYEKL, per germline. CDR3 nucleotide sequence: TGCGCCAGCAGCCAAGATCAGCGGAGTGAAGCTTTCTTT. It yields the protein CASSQDQRSEAFF.

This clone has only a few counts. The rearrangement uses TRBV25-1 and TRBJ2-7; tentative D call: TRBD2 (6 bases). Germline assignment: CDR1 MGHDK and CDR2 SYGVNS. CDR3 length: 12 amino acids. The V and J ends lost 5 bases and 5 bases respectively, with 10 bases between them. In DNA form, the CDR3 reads TGTGCCAGCAGTCGGGGGTCGGACGAGCAGTACTTC. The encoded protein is CASSRGSDEQYF.

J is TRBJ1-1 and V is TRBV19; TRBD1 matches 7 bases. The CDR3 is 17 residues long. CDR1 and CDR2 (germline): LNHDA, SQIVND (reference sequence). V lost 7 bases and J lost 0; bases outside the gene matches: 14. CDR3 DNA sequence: TGTGCCAGTAAGGGTTTGGAGGGGGCTGGACTGAACACTGAAGCTTTCTTT. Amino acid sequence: CASKGLEGAGLNTEAFF.

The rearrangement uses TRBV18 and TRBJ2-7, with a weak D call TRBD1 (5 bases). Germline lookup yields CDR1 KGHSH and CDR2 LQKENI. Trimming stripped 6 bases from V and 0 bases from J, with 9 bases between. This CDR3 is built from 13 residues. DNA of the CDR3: TGTGCCAGCTCCAGGGCAAGCTCCTACGAGCAGTACTTC. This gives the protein CASSRASSYEQYF.

CDR3 loop: CSVAPGLAGALGREQYF. The CDR3 DNA reads as TGCAGCGTCGCTCCGGGACTAGCGGGGGCTTTAGGGCGGGAGCAGTACTTC. This sequence joins TRBV29-1 and TRBJ2-7; 14 positions agree with TRBD2. Trimming removed 6 bases from V and 7 bases from J; junction bases left unmatched: 17. The CDR3 spans 17 residues. Germline loops: CDR1 SQVTM, CDR2 ANQGSEA.

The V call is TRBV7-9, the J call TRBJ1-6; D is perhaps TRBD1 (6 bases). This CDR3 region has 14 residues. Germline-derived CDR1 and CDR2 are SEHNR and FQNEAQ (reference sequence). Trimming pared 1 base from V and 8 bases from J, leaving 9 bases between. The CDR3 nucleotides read TGTGCCAGCAGCTTAGTAGGGGGTGATTCACCCCTCCACTTT. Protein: CASSLVGGDSPLHF. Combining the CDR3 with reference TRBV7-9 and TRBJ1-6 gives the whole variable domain DTGVSQNPRHKITKRGQNVTFRCDPISEHNRLYWYRQTLGQGPEFLTYFQNEAQLEKSRLLSDRFSAERPKGSFSTLEIQRTEQGDSAMYLCASSLVGGDSPLHFGNGTRLTVT.

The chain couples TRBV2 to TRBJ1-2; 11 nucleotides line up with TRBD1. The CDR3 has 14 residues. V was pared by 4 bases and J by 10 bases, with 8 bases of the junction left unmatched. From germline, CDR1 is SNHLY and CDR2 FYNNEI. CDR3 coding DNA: TGTGCCAGCAGTGGTCGGACAGGGGGCGAAGCCTACACCTTC. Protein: CASSGRTGGEAYTF.

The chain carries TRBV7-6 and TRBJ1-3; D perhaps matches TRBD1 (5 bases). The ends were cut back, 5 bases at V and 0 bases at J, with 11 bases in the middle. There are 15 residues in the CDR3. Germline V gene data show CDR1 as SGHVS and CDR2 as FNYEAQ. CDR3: CASSPGGDSGNTIYF. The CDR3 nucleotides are TGTGCCAGCAGCCCCGGGGGTGACTCTGGAAACACCATATATTTT.

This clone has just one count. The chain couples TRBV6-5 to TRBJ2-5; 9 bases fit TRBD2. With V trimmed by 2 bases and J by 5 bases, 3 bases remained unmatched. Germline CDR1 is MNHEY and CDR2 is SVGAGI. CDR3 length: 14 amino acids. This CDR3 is CASSYGAGGETQYF. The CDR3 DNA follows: TGTGCCAGCAGTTACGGGGCGGGGGGGGAGACCCAGTACTTC.

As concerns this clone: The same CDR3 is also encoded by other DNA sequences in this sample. The CDR3 region is CASSGMDSYEQYF. The CDR3 region has the DNA TGTGCCAGCAGTGGAATGGACAGTTACGAGCAGTACTTC. The V gene is TRBV6-6, the J gene TRBJ2-7; a weak D match, TRBD1 (6 bases). The CDR3 contains 13 residues. The V gene lost 5 bases and the J gene lost 4 bases, with 12 bases spanning the gap. Germline values: CDR1 MNHNY, CDR2 SVGAGI (reference sequence).

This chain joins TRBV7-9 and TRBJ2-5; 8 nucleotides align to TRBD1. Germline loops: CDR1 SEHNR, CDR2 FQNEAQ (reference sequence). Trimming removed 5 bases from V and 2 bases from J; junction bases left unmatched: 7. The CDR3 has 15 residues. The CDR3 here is CASSTSTGVQETQYF. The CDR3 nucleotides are TGTGCCAGCAGCACTTCGACAGGGGTTCAAGAGACCCAGTACTTC.

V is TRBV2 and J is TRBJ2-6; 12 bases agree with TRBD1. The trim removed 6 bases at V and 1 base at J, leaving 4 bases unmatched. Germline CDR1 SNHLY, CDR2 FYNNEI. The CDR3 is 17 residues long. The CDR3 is CASRGTGGASGANVLTF. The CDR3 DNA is TGTGCCAGCAGGGGGACAGGGGGCGCTTCTGGGGCCAACGTCCTGACTTTC.

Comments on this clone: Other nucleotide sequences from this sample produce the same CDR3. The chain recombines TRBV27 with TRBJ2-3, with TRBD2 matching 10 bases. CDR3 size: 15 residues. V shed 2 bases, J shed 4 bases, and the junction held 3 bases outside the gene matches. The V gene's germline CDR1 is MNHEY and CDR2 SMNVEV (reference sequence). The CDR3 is CASSLASGGSDTQYF. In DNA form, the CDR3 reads TGTGCCAGCAGTTTAGCTAGCGGGGGTTCAGATACGCAGTATTTT.

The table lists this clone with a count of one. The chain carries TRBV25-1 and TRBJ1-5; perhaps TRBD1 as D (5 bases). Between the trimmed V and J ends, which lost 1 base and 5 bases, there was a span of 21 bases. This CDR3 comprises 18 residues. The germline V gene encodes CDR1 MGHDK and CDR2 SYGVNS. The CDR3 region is CASSESGGRDGVYQPQHF. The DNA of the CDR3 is TGTGCCAGCAGTGAATCTGGTGGGCGGGACGGAGTGTATCAGCCCCAGCATTTT.

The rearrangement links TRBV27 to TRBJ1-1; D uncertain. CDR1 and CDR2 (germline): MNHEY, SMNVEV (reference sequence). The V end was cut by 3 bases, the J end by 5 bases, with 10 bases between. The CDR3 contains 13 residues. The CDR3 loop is CASSFSTGTEAFF. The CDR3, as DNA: TGTGCCAGCAGTTTTTCGACGGGAACTGAAGCTTTCTTT.

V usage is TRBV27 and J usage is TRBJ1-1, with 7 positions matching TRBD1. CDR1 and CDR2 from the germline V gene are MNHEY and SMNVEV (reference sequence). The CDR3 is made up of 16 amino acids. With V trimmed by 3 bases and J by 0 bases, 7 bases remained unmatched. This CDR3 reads CASSLEGALMNTEAFF. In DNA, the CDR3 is TGTGCCAGCAGTTTGGAGGGGGCCCTTATGAACACTGAAGCTTTCTTT.

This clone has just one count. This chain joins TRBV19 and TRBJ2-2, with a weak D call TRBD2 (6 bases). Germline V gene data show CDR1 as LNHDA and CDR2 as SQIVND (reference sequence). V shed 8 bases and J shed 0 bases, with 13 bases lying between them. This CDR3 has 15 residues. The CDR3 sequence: CASFLGTSNTGELFF. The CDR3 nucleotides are TGTGCCAGTTTCCTCGGGACTTCGAACACCGGGGAGCTGTTTTTT.

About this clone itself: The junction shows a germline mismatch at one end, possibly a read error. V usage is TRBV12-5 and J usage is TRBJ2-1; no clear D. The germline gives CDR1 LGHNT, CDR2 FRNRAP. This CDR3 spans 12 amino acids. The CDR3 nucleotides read TGTGCTGGTGGTTTGGTCGGTAATGAGCAGTTCTTC. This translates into CAGGLVGNEQFF.

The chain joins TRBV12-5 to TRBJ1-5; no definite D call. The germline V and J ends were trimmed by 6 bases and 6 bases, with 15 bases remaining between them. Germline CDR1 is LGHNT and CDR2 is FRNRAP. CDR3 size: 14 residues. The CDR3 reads CASGVGNWFQPQHF. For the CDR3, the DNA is TGTGCTAGTGGGGTCGGTAATTGGTTTCAGCCCCAGCATTTT. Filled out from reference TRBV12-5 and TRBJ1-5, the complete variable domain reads DARVTQTPRHKVTEMGQEVTMRCQPILGHNTVFWYRQTMMQGLELLAYFRNRAPLDDSGMPKDRFSAEMPDATLATLKIQPSEPRDSAVYFCASGVGNWFQPQHFGDGTRLSIL.

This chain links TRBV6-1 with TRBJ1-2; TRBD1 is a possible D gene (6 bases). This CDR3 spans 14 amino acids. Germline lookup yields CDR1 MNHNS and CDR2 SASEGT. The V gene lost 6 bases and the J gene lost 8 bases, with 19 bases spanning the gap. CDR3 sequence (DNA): TGTGCCAGCAGACAGGGCCTCCTGGGAGACGGCTACACCTTC. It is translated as CASRQGLLGDGYTF.

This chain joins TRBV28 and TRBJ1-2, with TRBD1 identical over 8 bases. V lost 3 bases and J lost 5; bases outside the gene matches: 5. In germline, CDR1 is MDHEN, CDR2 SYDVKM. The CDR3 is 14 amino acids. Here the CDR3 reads CASSLQGAYYGYTF. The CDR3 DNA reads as TGTGCCAGCAGTTTGCAGGGGGCTTATTATGGCTACACCTTC.

The CDR3 DNA reads TGTGCCAGCAGTTACTCGGGGGGACGGTATGGCTACACCTTC. This translates into CASSYSGGRYGYTF. This chain joins TRBV6-5 and TRBJ1-2; tentatively, D is TRBD1 (5 bases). V was trimmed by 0 bases and J by 5 bases, leaving 10 bases between them. The CDR3 extends over 14 amino acids. Germline loops: CDR1 MNHEY, CDR2 SVGAGI.

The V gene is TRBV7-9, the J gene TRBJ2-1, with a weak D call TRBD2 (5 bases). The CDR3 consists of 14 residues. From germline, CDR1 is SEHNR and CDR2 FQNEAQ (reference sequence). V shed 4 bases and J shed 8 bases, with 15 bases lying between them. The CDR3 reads CASSSPYMEDEQFF. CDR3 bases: TGTGCCAGCAGCTCGCCTTACATGGAGGATGAGCAGTTCTTC.